This is a list of T cell receptor beta chains from one sample in a study of early T cells in non-severe SARS-CoV-2 infection. TCRdb ran MiXCR on the 5' RACE reads and lists one entry per CDR3 protein. The repertoire has tens of thousands of distinct CDR3 sequences, less than 5% of them found once; the top ten carry around 19%. Input material: whole blood. Source of these receptors: an adult who was a healthcare worker with PCR-confirmed SARS-CoV-2 infection or an uninfected control (not recorded which). CDR3s include the opening cysteine and the closing phenylalanine or tryptophan. D genes are given only for firm matches. A clone size is listed for some rows: how often the clone was seen (once, few, many), or a class if it is expanded.

J	V	D	size	DNA	CDR3
TRBJ2-3	TRBV24-1	-	many	TGTGCCACCAGTGATTCAACAGGTGGAGCTGGCACAGATACGCAGTATTTT	CATSDSTGGAGTDTQYF
TRBJ1-2	TRBV3-1	-	few	TGTGCCAGCAGCCAAGAGAACTCCTATGGCTACACCTTC	CASSQENSYGYTF
TRBJ2-1	TRBV6-5	-	many	TGTGCCAGCAGTTACTCGGCCAGATATGAGCAGTTCTTC	CASSYSARYEQFF
TRBJ2-5	TRBV7-9	TRBD1	few	TGTGCCAGCAGCGGACAGGTTCAAGAGACCCAGTACTTC	CASSGQVQETQYF
TRBJ2-1	TRBV29-1	-	many	TGCAGCGTTCCTAAGTTGGGAGTTAATGAGCAGTTCTTC	CSVPKLGVNEQFF
TRBJ2-1	TRBV4-1	TRBD2	many	TGCGCCAGCAGCCAAGGTCCCTTCTCGGGAGGAGGTAATGAGCAGTTCTTC	CASSQGPFSGGGNEQFF
TRBJ2-1	TRBV11-2	TRBD2	-	TGTGCCAGCAGCGTAAGGACTAGCTCCTACAATGAGCAGTTCTTC	CASSVRTSSYNEQFF
TRBJ1-5	TRBV10-3	TRBD1	many	TGTGCCATCAGCAGCGGAGCCGGGACAGGGGATAATCAGCCCCAGCATTTT	CAISSGAGTGDNQPQHF
TRBJ2-7	TRBV7-8	-	few	TGTGCCAGCAGCTTGGGAAGAGGGGCGCCCTACGAGCAGTACTTC	CASSLGRGAPYEQYF
TRBJ2-1	TRBV5-1	-	many	TGCGCCAGCGCTTTGAGCCTCCAATCCTACAATGAGCAGTTCTTC	CASALSLQSYNEQFF
TRBJ2-1	TRBV28	-	-	TGTGCCAGCAGTACCACAGGGTTGAGGGCCATAATGGATGAGCAGTTCTTC	CASSTTGLRAIMDEQFF
TRBJ2-3	TRBV6-5	-	few	TGTGCCAGCAGGCGGGACCGGGGAGATACGCAGTATTTT	CASRRDRGDTQYF
TRBJ1-6	TRBV28	-	many	TGTGCCAGCAGTCACGGGCCTCCGGGGAACTATAATTCACCCCTCCACTTT	CASSHGPPGNYNSPLHF
TRBJ1-1	TRBV27	TRBD1	-	TGTGCCAGCAGTTTTCGGGCCAGAGCAGGGGGTTCAACTGAAGCTTTCTTT	CASSFRARAGGSTEAFF
TRBJ2-3	TRBV5-4	-	many	TGTGCCAGCAGCGACCCCACTAGCCCAGATACGCAGTATTTT	CASSDPTSPDTQYF
TRBJ2-1	TRBV6-1	-	many	TGTGCCAGCAGTCAGGTACCGTCTGGGAATGAGCAGTTCTTC	CASSQVPSGNEQFF
TRBJ2-7	TRBV20-1	-	many	TGCAGTGCTAGAGTCCAAGGGAGACCCACCTACGAGCAGTACTTC	CSARVQGRPTYEQYF
TRBJ2-7	TRBV11-2	-	many	TGTGCCAGCAGCCAGCTTCGAGGAATGGGGGAGCAGTACTTC	CASSQLRGMGEQYF
TRBJ1-2	TRBV28	TRBD1	medium-sized	TGTGCCAGCAGTCCCTCCGGGACAGGGGAGGGCTATGGCTACACCTTC	CASSPSGTGEGYGYTF
TRBJ1-1	TRBV28	-	-	TGTGCCAGCAGTCTCGATGAAGCTTTCTTT	CASSLDEAFF
TRBJ2-7	TRBV19	TRBD2	many	TGTGCCAGTAGAGCGGGAGGGGGATACGAGCAGTACTTC	CASRAGGGYEQYF
TRBJ2-7	TRBV29-1	TRBD1	few	TGCAGCGTCGAAGACTGGTTGGGACAGGGAACTTACGAGCAGTACTTC	CSVEDWLGQGTYEQYF
TRBJ2-3	TRBV29-1	TRBD2	many	TGCAGCGTTGTGACGGTAGCGGGAGGGCCCGGTCCGCAGTATTTT	CSVVTVAGGPGPQYF
TRBJ2-1	TRBV4-1	-	many	TGCGCCAGCAGCCCGGGCCTCGGCCGGAATGAGCAGTTCTTC	CASSPGLGRNEQFF
TRBJ2-7	TRBV2	-	-	TGTGCCAGCAGTCCCCACATCTACGAGCAGTACTTC	CASSPHIYEQYF
TRBJ2-1	TRBV30	TRBD2	many	TGTGCCTGGAGTGTACTAGCGGGAGGCTACAATGAGCAGTTCTTC	CAWSVLAGGYNEQFF
TRBJ2-3	TRBV20-1	TRBD2	-	TGCAGTGCTAGAGTAGCGGGAGTTAGCACAGATACGCAGTATTTT	CSARVAGVSTDTQYF
TRBJ1-2	TRBV7-9	TRBD1	many	TGTGCCAGCAGCTCCTTGGGGCAGGGGGCGAACTATGGCTACACCTTC	CASSSLGQGANYGYTF
TRBJ1-2	TRBV6-2/TRBV6-3	-	many	TGTGCCAGCAGTTACTCGACACTAGCATATGGCTACACCTTC	CASSYSTLAYGYTF
TRBJ2-1	TRBV10-3	TRBD2	many	TGTGCCATCAGTGAGTCGAATGGCGGGAGGTCTTACAATGAGCAGTTCTTC	CAISESNGGRSYNEQFF
TRBJ2-1	TRBV6-4	TRBD2	few	TGTGCCAGCAGCCCGACTAGCGGGAGTTCCAATGAGCAGTTCTTC	CASSPTSGSSNEQFF
TRBJ1-1	TRBV7-2	-	few	TGTGCCAGCAAAGCAGGGATGAACACTGAAGCTTTCTTT	CASKAGMNTEAFF